This T cell receptor (beta chain) appears in the sequencing data of a study of molecular identifiers for immune sequencing clone quantification. Methods described previously, with TCR primers listed, were used for bulk TCR libraries. Using its own MiXCR run on the PCR reads, TCRdb lists one record per CDR3 protein. The sample lists 460,000 or so distinct CDR3 sequences; around 23% were seen once. Details on this clonotype: Its antigen is unknown. The junction shows a germline mismatch at one end, possibly a read error.

Study-wide results and caveats: Identical TCR molecules that share a barcode could lead to an underestimation of highly expanded clone sizes.

Germline V gene data show CDR1 as ENHRY and CDR2 as SYGVKD. The CDR3 is 13 amino acids. Naive CD8 T cells were FACS-sorted by CD8+CD4-CCR7+CD45RA+ markers. Sample: naive CD8+ T cells from blood, with Jurkat cell RNA spiked in. Subset given: FACS-sorted CD8+CD4-CCR7+CD45RA+ naive T cells. The TCR was taken from a human donor in good health. Some libraries in this study had Jurkat cell RNA spiked in. The chain carries TRBV10-3 and TRBJ2-7; D remains ambiguous. The CDR3 loop is CAISASQRYAQYF. The CDR3 DNA reads TGTGCCATCAGTGCGTCCCAGCGCTACGCGCAGTACTTC.